This T cell receptor (beta chain) comes out of a study of human thymus T cells. The donors were infants in Finland with congenital heart defects, otherwise immunologically healthy. Only four of the eight donors provided an approximately 0.45-1 mL blood sample. No fixed cell number was used; all available blood leukocytes supplied DNA. CDR3 size: 16 residues. Trimming shortened V by 1 base and J by 0 bases, and 12 bases separated the two germline ends. CDR1 and CDR2 from the germline V gene are SGHNT and YYREEE (reference sequence). Produced via immunoSEQ multiplex PCR; TCRdb's table is partial and in-frame only. This sample has approximately 49,000 clones, with 95% found just once. Concerning this clone itself: Its antigen remains unidentified.

Whole-study results and caveats: Among thymic and blood repertoires, usage of V and J genes appeared biased.

Sequencing was performed on blood. The sequence came from a girl in the first two years of life with a congenital heart defect but otherwise immunologically healthy. This chain joins TRBV5-4 and TRBJ2-3; unclear D gene. CDR3 bases: TGTGCCAGCAGCTTGAAAACTCTAGGTAGCACAGATACGCAGTATTTT. As protein: CASSLKTLGSTDTQYF. Full variable domain (rest looked up from reference TRBV5-4 and TRBJ2-3): ETGVTQSPTHLIKTRGQQVTLRCSSQSGHNTVSWYQQALGQGPQFIFQYYREEENGRGNFPPRFSGLQFPNYSSELNVNALELDDSALYLCASSLKTLGSTDTQYFGPGTRLTVL.